This T cell receptor (beta chain) is drawn from a study of blood T cell repertoires in COVID-19. Study-wide context: Both acute and convalescent COVID-19 samples were obtained from the United States, Italy and Spain. Sources were T cells, B-cell-depleted T cells, or PBMCs; the material itself was cDNA or gDNA.

CDR3 length: 15 residues. Germline CDR1 and CDR2: SGHTA and FQGNSA. V dropped 3 bases and J dropped 2; count of bases not matched to a gene: 2. The authors' processing: Amplification with reference gene primers provided the estimates of nucleated cell counts. TCRdb's table, derived via immunoSEQ multiplex PCR, lists solely in-frame clones and lacks some. Clone size and V and J calls were adopted from that table, with D and trimming inferred from the DNA. The table has about 190,000 clones, 70% to 90% seen once. The sequenced sample was peripheral blood. The chain has TRBV7-2 and TRBJ2-1; 9 nucleotides match TRBD1. The TCR originated in a man aged 25-40 years with acute or convalescent COVID-19. This chain's CDR3 is CASSLGQGTYNEQFF. The CDR3 coding sequence is TGTGCCAGCAGCTTGGGACAGGGCACCTACAATGAGCAGTTCTTC. Complete variable domain (other parts from reference TRBV7-2 and TRBJ2-1): GAGVSQSPSNKVTEKGKDVELRCDPISGHTALYWYRQSLGQGLEFLIYFQGNSAPDKSGLPSDRFSAERTGGSVSTLTIQRTQQEDSAVYLCASSLGQGTYNEQFFGPGTRLTVL.